This is a list of T cell receptor beta chains from one sample in a study of CD8 T cells in Susac syndrome. TCRdb redid the calling of the immunoSEQ multiplex PCR reads with MiXCR, one entry per CDR3 protein. The table has fewer than 150,000 distinct CDR3 sequences, roughly 89% seen once. Source material: CD8+ T cells from PBMCs. The receptors stem from a human donor with multiple sclerosis. Each CDR3 is given with its conserved first and last residue. D genes are given only for firm matches.

J gene	D gene	V gene	CDR3 protein	CDR3 DNA
TRBJ2-2	TRBD1	TRBV6-5	CASSYHGQGDTGELFF	TGTGCCAGCAGTTACCACGGACAGGGGGACACCGGGGAGCTGTTTTTT
TRBJ2-1	TRBD1	TRBV19	CASTGTDNEQFF	TGTGCCAGTACCGGGACAGACAATGAGCAGTTCTTC
TRBJ2-5	.	TRBV27	CASSFARGSGETQYF	TGTGCCAGCAGTTTTGCACGGGGGAGCGGCGAGACCCAGTACTTC
TRBJ2-1	TRBD2	TRBV29-1	CSVEGYGTSRPNEQFF	TGCAGCGTTGAAGGGTATGGGACTAGCCGTCCCAATGAGCAGTTCTTC
TRBJ2-5	TRBD2	TRBV19	CASASGGETQYF	TGTGCCAGTGCTAGCGGGGGAGAGACCCAGTACTTC
TRBJ2-7	TRBD2	TRBV28	CASSPSGGLATYPYEQYF	TGTGCCAGCAGTCCCTCGGGGGGACTAGCGACCTATCCCTACGAGCAGTACTTC
TRBJ2-7	TRBD2	TRBV7-8	CASSLYGTSVTNYEQYF	TGTGCCAGCAGCTTATATGGGACTAGCGTGACGAACTACGAGCAGTACTTC
TRBJ2-7	.	TRBV29-1	CSVEFFGSYEQYF	TGCAGCGTTGAATTTTTCGGCTCCTACGAGCAGTACTTC
TRBJ1-1	.	TRBV10-3	CAIEAGKNTEAFF	TGTGCCATCGAGGCAGGGAAGAACACTGAAGCTTTCTTT
TRBJ2-2	TRBD2	TRBV12-3/TRBV12-4	CASTSVRGTGELFF	TGTGCCAGTACTAGCGTTAGGGGAACCGGGGAGCTGTTTTTT
TRBJ2-1	.	TRBV27	CASSRGASYNEQFF	TGTGCCAGCAGTAGGGGGGCGTCCTACAATGAGCAGTTCTTC
TRBJ2-1	.	TRBV6-2/TRBV6-3	CASSYSREAGWDEQFF	TGTGCCAGCAGTTACTCGAGAGAAGCAGGGTGGGATGAGCAGTTCTTC